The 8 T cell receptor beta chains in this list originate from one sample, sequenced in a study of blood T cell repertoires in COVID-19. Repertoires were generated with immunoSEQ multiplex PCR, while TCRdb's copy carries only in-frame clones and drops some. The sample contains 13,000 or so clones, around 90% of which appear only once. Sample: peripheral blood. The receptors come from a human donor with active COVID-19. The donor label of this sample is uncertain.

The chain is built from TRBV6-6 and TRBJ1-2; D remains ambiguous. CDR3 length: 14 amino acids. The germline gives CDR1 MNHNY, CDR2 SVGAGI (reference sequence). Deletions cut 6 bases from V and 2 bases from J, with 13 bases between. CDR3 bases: TGTGCCAGCAGACGCGACGCGGGAAACTATGGCTACACCTTC. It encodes CASRRDAGNYGYTF.

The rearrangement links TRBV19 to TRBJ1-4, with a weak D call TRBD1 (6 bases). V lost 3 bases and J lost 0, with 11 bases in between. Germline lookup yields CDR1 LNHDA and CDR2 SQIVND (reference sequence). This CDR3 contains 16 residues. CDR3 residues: CASSMGWTATNEKLFF. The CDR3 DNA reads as TGTGCCAGTAGTATGGGATGGACAGCAACTAATGAAAAACTGTTTTTT.

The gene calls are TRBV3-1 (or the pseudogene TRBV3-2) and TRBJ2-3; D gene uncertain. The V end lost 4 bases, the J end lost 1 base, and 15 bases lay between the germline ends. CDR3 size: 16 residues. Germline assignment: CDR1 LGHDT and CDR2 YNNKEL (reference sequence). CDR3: CASSPDPWQGTDTQYF. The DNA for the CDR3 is TGTGCCAGCAGCCCCGACCCGTGGCAGGGCACAGATACGCAGTATTTT.

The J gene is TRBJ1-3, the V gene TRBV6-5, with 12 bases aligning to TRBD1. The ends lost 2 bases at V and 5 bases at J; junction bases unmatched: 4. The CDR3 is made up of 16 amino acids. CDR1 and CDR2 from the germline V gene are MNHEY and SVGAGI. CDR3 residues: CASSYGGQGARNTIYF. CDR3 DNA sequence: TGTGCCAGCAGTTACGGGGGACAGGGGGCGAGAAACACCATATATTTT.

CDR3 protein: CASSVPGQGRTGELFF. The CDR3 region has the DNA TGTGCCAGCAGCGTCCCGGGACAGGGGAGAACCGGGGAGCTGTTTTTT. The chain carries TRBV5-5 and TRBJ2-2; 10 bases line up with TRBD1. After removal of 4 bases from V and 5 bases from J, the junction contained 8 bases not matched to a gene. This CDR3 region has 16 residues. From germline, CDR1 is SGHKS and CDR2 YYEKEE (reference sequence).

The CDR3 DNA is TGTGCCAGTCGGGACAGACAGAACACCGGGGAGCTGTTTTTT. Translation: CASRDRQNTGELFF. The chain recombines TRBV5-4 with TRBJ2-2, with 7 positions matching TRBD1. This CDR3 has 14 residues. In germline, CDR1 is SGHNT, CDR2 YYREEE (reference sequence). Trimming took 8 bases from V and 1 from J; bases not matched to a gene: 5. Full variable domain (missing parts from reference TRBV5-4 and TRBJ2-2): ETGVTQSPTHLIKTRGQQVTLRCSSQSGHNTVSWYQQALGQGPQFIFQYYREEENGRGNFPPRFSGLQFPNYSSELNVNALELDDSALYLCASRDRQNTGELFFGEGSRLTVL.

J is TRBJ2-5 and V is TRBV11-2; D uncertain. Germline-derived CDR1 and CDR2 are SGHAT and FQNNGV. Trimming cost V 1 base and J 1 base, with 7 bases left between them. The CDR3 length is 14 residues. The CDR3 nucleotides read TGTGCCAGCAGCTTAGGACATCTCCAAGAGACCCAGTACTTC. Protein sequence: CASSLGHLQETQYF.

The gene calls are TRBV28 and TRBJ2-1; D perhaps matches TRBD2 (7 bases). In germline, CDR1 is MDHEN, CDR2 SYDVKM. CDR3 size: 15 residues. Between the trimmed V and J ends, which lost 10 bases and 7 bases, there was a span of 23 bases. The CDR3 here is CATDPSGLGGNEQFF. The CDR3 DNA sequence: TGTGCCACCGACCCCTCCGGACTAGGGGGGAATGAGCAGTTCTTC.